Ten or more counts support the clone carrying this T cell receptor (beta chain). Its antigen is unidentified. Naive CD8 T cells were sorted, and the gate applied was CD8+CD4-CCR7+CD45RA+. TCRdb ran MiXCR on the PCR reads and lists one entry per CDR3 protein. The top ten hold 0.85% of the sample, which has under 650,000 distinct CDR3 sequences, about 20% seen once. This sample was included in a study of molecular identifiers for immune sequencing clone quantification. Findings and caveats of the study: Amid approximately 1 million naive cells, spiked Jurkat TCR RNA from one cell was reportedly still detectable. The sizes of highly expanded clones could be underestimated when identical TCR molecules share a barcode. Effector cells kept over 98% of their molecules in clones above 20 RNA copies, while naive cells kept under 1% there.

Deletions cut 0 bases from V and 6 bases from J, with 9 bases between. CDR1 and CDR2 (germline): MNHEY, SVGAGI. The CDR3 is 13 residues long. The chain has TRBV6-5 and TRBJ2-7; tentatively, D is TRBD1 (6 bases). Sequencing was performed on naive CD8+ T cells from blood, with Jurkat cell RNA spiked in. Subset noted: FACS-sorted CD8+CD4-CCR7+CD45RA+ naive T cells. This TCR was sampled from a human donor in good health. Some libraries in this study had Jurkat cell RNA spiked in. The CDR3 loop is CASSYSSGVEQYF. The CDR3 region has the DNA TGTGCCAGCAGTTACTCGTCAGGGGTCGAGCAGTACTTC.